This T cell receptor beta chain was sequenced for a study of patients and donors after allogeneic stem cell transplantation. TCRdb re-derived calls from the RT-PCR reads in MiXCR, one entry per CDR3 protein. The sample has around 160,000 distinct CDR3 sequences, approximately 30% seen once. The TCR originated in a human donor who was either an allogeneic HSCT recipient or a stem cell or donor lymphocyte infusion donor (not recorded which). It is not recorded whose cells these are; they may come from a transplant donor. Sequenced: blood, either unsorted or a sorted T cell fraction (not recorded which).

The CDR3 coding sequence is TGTGCCAGCAGCCCTGTGGGACAGGTGGGCACAGATACGCAGTATTTT. The encoded protein is CASSPVGQVGTDTQYF. The V and J genes are TRBV7-6 and TRBJ2-3, with 8 bases fitting TRBD1. Germline-derived CDR1 and CDR2 are SGHVS and FNYEAQ. V shed 5 bases and J 1 base; nucleotides not matched to a gene: 8. The CDR3 extends over 16 amino acids.